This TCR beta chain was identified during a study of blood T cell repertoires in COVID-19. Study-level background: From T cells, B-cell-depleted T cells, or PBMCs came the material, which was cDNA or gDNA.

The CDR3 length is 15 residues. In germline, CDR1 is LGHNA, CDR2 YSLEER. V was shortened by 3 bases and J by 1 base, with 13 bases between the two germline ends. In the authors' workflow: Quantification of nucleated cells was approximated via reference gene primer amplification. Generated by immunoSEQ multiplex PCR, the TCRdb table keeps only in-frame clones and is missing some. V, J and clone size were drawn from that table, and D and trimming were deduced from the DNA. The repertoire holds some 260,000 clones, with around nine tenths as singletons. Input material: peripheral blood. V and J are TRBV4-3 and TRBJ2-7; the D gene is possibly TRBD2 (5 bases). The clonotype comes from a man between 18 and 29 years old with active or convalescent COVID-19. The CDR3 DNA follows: TGCGCCAGCAGCCATCCACCGGGAACTTCCTACGAGCAGTACTTC. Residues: CASSHPPGTSYEQYF.